The next 13 T cell receptor beta chains were all read from a single sample in a study of breast tumors, draining lymph nodes, adjacent tissues. TCRdb processed the multiplex PCR reads anew with MiXCR; each CDR3 protein has one entry. The sample yields fewer than 200,000 distinct CDR3 sequences, 25% to 40% seen once. Samples came from axillary lymph nodes draining the breast cancer. The material sequenced was axillary lymph node tissue. All receptors come from a female donor with breast cancer. Some clones in this sample may be carry-over from other donors' samples.

This clonotype came up many times. The J gene is TRBJ2-1, the V gene TRBV7-3, with D perhaps TRBD1 (7 bases). The length of the CDR3 is 18 residues. Trimming took 1 base from V and 10 from J, leaving 26 bases between them. The germline V gene has CDR1 SGHTA and CDR2 FQGTGA. The chain's CDR3 is CASSLRYGAEGAPSEQFF. In DNA form, the CDR3 reads TGTGCCAGCAGCTTAAGGTATGGGGCGGAGGGGGCCCCCTCGGAGCAGTTCTTC. The full variable domain, completed using reference TRBV7-3 and TRBJ2-1, is GAGVSQTPSNKVTEKGKYVELRCDPISGHTALYWYRQSLGQGPEFLIYFQGTGAADDSGLPNDRFFAVRPEGSVSTLKIQRTERGDSAVYLCASSLRYGAEGAPSEQFFGPGTRLTVL.

This clonotype was seen at least ten times. The gene calls are TRBV19 and TRBJ2-2; maybe TRBD1 (5 bases). This CDR3 comprises 14 residues. Trimming cost V 3 bases and J 7 bases, with 12 bases left between them. CDR1 is LNHDA, CDR2 SQIVND, per germline (reference sequence). The CDR3 protein is CASSIQGSGGELFF. CDR3 in DNA: TGTGCCAGTAGTATCCAGGGTTCAGGCGGGGAGCTGTTTTTT.

This clonotype has more than one count but fewer than ten. Given a much more abundant clone one base away, this may be a read error. The V call is TRBV20-1, the J call TRBJ2-1; maybe TRBD2 (5 bases). V lost 6 bases to trimming and J lost 9 bases, with 24 bases between them. Germline V gene data show CDR1 as DFQATT and CDR2 as SNEGSKA (reference sequence). The CDR3 has 15 residues. The CDR3: CSAERTRDWHSEQFF. The CDR3 nucleotides are TGCAGTGCGGAGCGAACCCGGGATTGGCACAGTGAGCAGTTCTTC.

This clonotype was detected ten times or more. V usage is TRBV20-1 and J usage is TRBJ2-3; 7 nucleotides align to TRBD2. The CDR3 spans 14 residues. CDR1 DFQATT and CDR2 SNEGSKA come from the germline V gene (reference sequence). V trimming: 7 bases; J trimming: 6 bases; junction bases outside the gene matches: 13. The CDR3 protein is CSGLAGGRQDTQYF. CDR3 bases: TGCAGTGGCCTCGCTGGCGGGAGACAGGATACGCAGTATTTT.

This clonotype was picked up many times. V and J are TRBV20-1 and TRBJ2-1; possibly TRBD2 for D (6 bases). The CDR3 covers 16 residues. Trimming took off 1 base at V and 7 bases at J, with 20 bases between the two ends. Germline CDR1 is DFQATT and CDR2 is SNEGSKA (reference sequence). CDR3 residues: CSARAASGTRGNEQFF. DNA of the CDR3: TGCAGTGCTAGAGCGGCCTCCGGGACTCGAGGGAATGAGCAGTTCTTC.

The chain joins TRBV20-1 to TRBJ2-7; TRBD1 matches at 10 bases. Germline values: CDR1 DFQATT, CDR2 SNEGSKA (reference sequence). Unmatched junction bases numbered 8, after V lost 3 bases and J lost 3 bases. The CDR3 is made up of 15 amino acids. The chain's CDR3 is CSASQGDRGDYEQYF. CDR3 bases: TGCAGTGCTAGTCAGGGGGACAGGGGCGACTACGAGCAGTACTTC.

A few counts support this clonotype. The V call is TRBV27, the J call TRBJ1-5, with no clear D. V was pared by 2 bases and J by 4 bases, with 12 bases between. Germline values: CDR1 MNHEY, CDR2 SMNVEV (reference sequence). The CDR3 loop spans 15 amino acids. The CDR3: CASSLAWSGNQPQHF. The CDR3 DNA reads TGTGCCAGCAGTTTAGCGTGGAGTGGGAATCAGCCCCAGCATTTT.

Comment on this clonotype: The CDR3 does not end in the conserved phenylalanine or tryptophan, so this is likely a read error. V is TRBV10-2 and J is TRBJ1-1, with D maybe TRBD1 (5 bases). V lost 2 bases and J 1 base, leaving 14 bases between the germline ends. The CDR3 is 16 amino acids. Germline CDR1 is WSHSY and CDR2 is SAAADI. This chain's CDR3 is CASSERQKLKNTEAFS. The CDR3 DNA reads TGCGCCAGCAGTGAGCGACAGAAGCTCAAGAACACTGAAGCTTTCTCT.

This clonotype was observed at least ten times. This chain connects TRBV9 to TRBJ1-5; the D is unclear. This CDR3 contains 14 residues. V lost 0 bases, J lost 4 bases, and 8 bases lay in between. The germline gives CDR1 SGDLS, CDR2 YYNGEE. The CDR3 region has the DNA TGTGCCAGCAGCGTAGGTGATGGGAATCAGCCCCAGCATTTT. Its translation: CASSVGDGNQPQHF.

This clonotype came up many times. The V gene is TRBV18, the J gene TRBJ1-3; D might be TRBD1 (6 bases). V lost 5 bases and J lost 0, with 11 bases in between. Germline loops: CDR1 KGHSH, CDR2 LQKENI. The CDR3 is 15 amino acids. This CDR3 reads CASSVRDNSGNTIYF. CDR3 in DNA: TGTGCCAGCTCAGTCCGGGACAACTCTGGAAACACCATATATTTT.

In this sample, this clonotype turned up many times. The chain carries TRBV5-1 and TRBJ2-1; TRBD1 is a possible D gene (6 bases). V lost 4 bases to trimming and J lost 5 bases, with 13 bases between them. Germline CDR1 is SGHRS and CDR2 is YFSETQ. The CDR3 covers 14 residues. The CDR3: CASSVAGVDNEQFF. CDR3 in DNA: TGCGCCAGCAGCGTAGCAGGGGTCGACAATGAGCAGTTCTTC.

There are many counts of this clonotype. The rearrangement links TRBV20-1 to TRBJ2-3; D remains ambiguous. There are 11 residues in the CDR3. V gave up 6 bases and J gave up 4 bases, with 8 bases separating them. CDR1 and CDR2 from the germline V gene are DFQATT and SNEGSKA (reference sequence). CDR3 sequence (DNA): TGCAGTGCGCGTAAAGCAGATACGCAGTATTTT. Residues: CSARKADTQYF.

On this clonotype itself: This clone may be a read error of a much larger clone one base away. The V gene is TRBV12-5, the J gene TRBJ2-1; 10 bases map to TRBD1. The CDR3 is 15 residues long. V shed 4 bases, J shed 8 bases, and the junction held 8 bases outside the gene matches. Germline V gives CDR1 LGHNT, CDR2 FRNRAP. CDR3 bases: TGTGCTAGTGGTTCGGGACAGGGGCCCATCCATGAGCAGTTCTTC. Translation: CASGSGQGPIHEQFF.